This TCR beta chain was identified in a study of T cell repertoires in cytomegalovirus infection. Study summary: In public TCR beta signatures, there were indications of both CMV infection and matching HLA type.

This clonotype was detected only a few times. Its cognate antigen is unknown. Whole-study results and caveats: The cumulative frequency of public TCR beta families distinguished individuals who carried CMV together with the relevant HLA. In two of eight donors, the top clonotype was HLA-C-restricted CMV-specific.

TCRdb reanalysed the reads using MiXCR and keeps one entry per CDR3 protein. The table includes approximately 110,000 distinct CDR3 sequences, about 9.5% detected once. From germline, CDR1 is SGHVS and CDR2 FQNEAQ. With 5 bases removed from V and 2 bases from J, the gap between germline ends came to 13 bases. The CDR3 runs 14 residues. Sequenced sample: PBMCs, sequenced either directly or after in vitro stimulation (not recorded which). The TCR was taken from a human donor in good health (CMV status not recorded). Some clones in this sample may be carry-over from other donors' samples. The chain combines TRBV7-8 with TRBJ2-7; D may be TRBD2 (6 bases). CDR3 in amino acids: CASSRRAGTYEQYV. DNA of the CDR3: TGTGCCAGCAGCCGGAGGGCAGGGACCTACGAGCAGTACGTC.